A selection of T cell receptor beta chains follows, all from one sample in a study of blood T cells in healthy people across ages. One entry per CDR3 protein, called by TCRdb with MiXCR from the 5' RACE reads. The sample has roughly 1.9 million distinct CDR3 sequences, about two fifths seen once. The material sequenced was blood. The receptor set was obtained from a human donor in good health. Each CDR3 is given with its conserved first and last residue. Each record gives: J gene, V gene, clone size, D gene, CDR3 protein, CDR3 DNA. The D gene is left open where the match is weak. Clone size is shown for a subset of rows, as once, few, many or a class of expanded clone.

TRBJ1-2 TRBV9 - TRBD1 CASTARGDREAGGYTF TGTGCCAGCACCGCCCGGGGTGACAGGGAAGCCGGAGGCTACACCTTC
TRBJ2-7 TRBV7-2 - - CASSYAGHTYGYEQYF TGTGCCAGCAGTTATGCGGGACATACCTATGGATACGAGCAGTACTTC
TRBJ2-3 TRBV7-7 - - CASSRHHTDTQYF TGTGCTAGCAGCCGGCACCACACAGATACGCAGTATTTT
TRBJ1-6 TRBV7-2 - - CASSSEVPYNSPLHF TGTGCCAGCAGCTCCGAGGTCCCCTATAATTCACCCCTCCACTTT
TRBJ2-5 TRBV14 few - CASSQGKVWELGGETQYF TGTGCCAGCAGCCAAGGCAAAGTTTGGGAGCTCGGCGGAGAGACCCAGTACTTC
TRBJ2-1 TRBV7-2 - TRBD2 CASSLAFPGTSGNEQFF TGTGCCAGCAGCTTAGCGTTTCCCGGGACTAGCGGCAATGAGCAGTTCTTC
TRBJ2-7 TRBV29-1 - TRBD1 CSVELRTGDYEQYF TGCAGCGTTGAACTTCGGACAGGGGACTACGAGCAGTACTTC
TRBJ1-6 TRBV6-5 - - CASSYVGEGGNSPLHF TGTGCCAGCAGTTATGTGGGGGAGGGTGGTAATTCACCCCTCCACTTT
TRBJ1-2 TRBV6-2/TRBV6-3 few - CASSYIQPGPWDYGYTF TGTGCCAGCAGTTATATTCAGCCGGGACCCTGGGACTATGGCTACACCTTC
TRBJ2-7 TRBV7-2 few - CASSLYSGEYEQYF TGTGCCAGCAGCTTATATTCAGGGGAGTACGAGCAGTACTTC
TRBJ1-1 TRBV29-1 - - CSVIQGEAFF TGCAGCGTTATACAAGGAGAAGCTTTCTTT
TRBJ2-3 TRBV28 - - CASSNLADYTDTQYF TGTGCCAGCAGCAACCTAGCCGACTACACAGATACGCAGTATTTT
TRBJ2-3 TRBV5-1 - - CASSLDPVTSSTQYF TGCGCCAGCAGCTTGGACCCAGTGACTAGTTCTACGCAGTATTTT
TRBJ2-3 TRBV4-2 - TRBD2 CASSQEGGLAPDTQYF TGTGCCAGCAGCCAAGAGGGGGGACTAGCTCCAGATACGCAGTATTTT
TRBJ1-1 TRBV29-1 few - CSVRQNLNTEAFF TGCAGCGTTCGACAGAATCTGAACACTGAAGCTTTCTTT
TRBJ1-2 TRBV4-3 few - CASSQDRRQFIYGYTF TGCGCCAGCAGCCAAGATAGACGGCAGTTTATCTATGGCTACACCTTC
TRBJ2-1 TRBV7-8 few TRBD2 CASGTASGGTFEQFF TGTGCCAGCGGAACAGCTAGCGGGGGCACGTTTGAGCAGTTCTTC
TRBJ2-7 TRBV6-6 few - CASSYTIYEQYF TGTGCCAGCAGTTACACAATCTACGAGCAGTACTTC
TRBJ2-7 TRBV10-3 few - CAISVLRRGRTYEQYF TGTGCCATCAGCGTTCTTAGGCGGGGTAGAACCTACGAGCAGTACTTC
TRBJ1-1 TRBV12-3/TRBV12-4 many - CASSFWSEAFF TGTGCCAGCAGTTTTTGGTCTGAAGCTTTCTTT
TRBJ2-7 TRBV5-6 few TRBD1 CASSLEQGAGEQYF TGTGCCAGCAGCTTGGAGCAGGGGGCGGGCGAGCAGTACTTC
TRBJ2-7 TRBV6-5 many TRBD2 CASSYAGGLSYEQYF TGTGCCAGCAGTTACGCGGGGGGACTCTCCTACGAGCAGTACTTC
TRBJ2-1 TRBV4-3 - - CASSPESGPYNEQFF TGCGCCAGTAGCCCGGAAAGCGGACCCTACAATGAGCAGTTCTTC
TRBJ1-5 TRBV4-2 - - CASSFTGGAGPQHF TGTGCCAGCAGTTTTACGGGGGGCGCGGGGCCCCAGCATTTT
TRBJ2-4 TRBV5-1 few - CASSLGVQEQYF TGCGCCAGCAGCTTGGGGGTCCAAGAGCAGTACTTC
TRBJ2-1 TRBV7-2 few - CASSLEGSARLVIYNEQFF TGTGCCAGCAGCCTCGAGGGGAGCGCTAGACTCGTCATCTACAATGAGCAGTTCTTC
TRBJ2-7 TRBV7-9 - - CASSLLGRASYEQYF TGTGCCAGCAGCTTATTGGGACGTGCATCCTACGAGCAGTACTTC
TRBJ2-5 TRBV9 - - CASARGGEETQYF TGTGCCAGCGCGAGGGGTGGGGAAGAGACCCAGTACTTC
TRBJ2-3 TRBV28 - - CAVLGRLGDTQYF TGTGCCGTACTCGGGCGATTGGGCGATACGCAGTATTTT
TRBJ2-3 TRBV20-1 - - CSADETDTQYF TGCAGTGCGGATGAGACAGATACGCAGTATTTT
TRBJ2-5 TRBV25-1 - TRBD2 CASSELRAGGRETQYF TGTGCCAGCAGTGAATTGAGAGCGGGGGGGAGGGAGACCCAGTACTTC
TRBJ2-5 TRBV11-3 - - CASSLITTGHHETQYF TGTGCCAGCAGCCTTATCACCACAGGTCACCACGAGACCCAGTACTTC
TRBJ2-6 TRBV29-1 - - CSVRYAGANVLTF TGCAGCGTCAGATACGCTGGGGCCAACGTCCTGACTTTC
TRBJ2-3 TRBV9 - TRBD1 CASSVVGQGGADTQYF TGTGCCAGCAGCGTAGTGGGACAGGGGGGAGCAGATACGCAGTATTTT
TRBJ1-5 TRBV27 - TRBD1 CASKPTGFGWQPQHF TGTGCCAGCAAACCGACAGGGTTTGGTTGGCAGCCCCAGCATTTT
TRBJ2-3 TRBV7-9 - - CASSSAVTDTQYF TGTGCCAGCAGTTCCGCCGTCACAGATACGCAGTATTTT
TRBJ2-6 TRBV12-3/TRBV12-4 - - CASSLALVLQTNFFSGTNVLTF TGTGCCAGCAGTTTAGCGCTAGTACTACAGACTAATTTCTTCTCTGGGACCAACGTCCTGACTTTC
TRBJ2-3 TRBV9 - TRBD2 CASSVSGTPTDTQYF TGTGCCAGCAGCGTAAGCGGGACCCCCACAGATACGCAGTATTTT
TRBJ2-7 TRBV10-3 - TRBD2 CAIRAGGLDRSYEQYF TGTGCCATCAGGGCGGGGGGACTAGATCGATCCTACGAGCAGTACTTC
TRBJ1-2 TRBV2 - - CASSSGTRSDGYTF TGTGCCAGCAGTTCCGGGACAAGGTCTGATGGCTACACCTTC
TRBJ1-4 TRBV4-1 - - CASTKGAGAGEKLFF TGCGCCAGCACCAAAGGGGCGGGGGCCGGGGAAAAACTGTTTTTT